These 4 T cell receptor beta chains originate from one sample sequenced in a study of control samples from healthy donors and cancer patients. The repertoire was sequenced with immunoSEQ multiplex PCR; TCRdb's copy has only in-frame clones and lacks some. The sample holds approximately 150,000 clones, under 90% seen once. Sequencing was performed on PBMCs. These receptor sequences come from a man aged 45-60 years with head and neck cancer.

J is TRBJ2-5 and V is TRBV19; D is undetermined. The CDR3 runs 13 residues. CDR1 and CDR2 from the germline V gene are LNHDA and SQIVND (reference sequence). Trimming cost V 11 bases and J 5 bases, with 18 bases left between them. The CDR3 coding sequence is TGTGCCGCTAGTGCCAGCGCCCAGGAGACCCAGTACTTC. This encodes CAASASAQETQYF. The whole variable domain, remainder taken from reference TRBV19 and TRBJ2-5, is DGGITQSPKYLFRKEGQNVTLSCEQNLNHDAMYWYRQDPGQGLRLIYYSQIVNDFQKGDIAEGYSVSREKKESFPLTVTSAQKNPTAFYLCAASASAQETQYFGPGTRLLVL.

The chain combines TRBV25-1 with TRBJ1-4, with 8 positions matching TRBD1. Germline loops: CDR1 MGHDK, CDR2 SYGVNS. V lost 6 bases, J lost 8 bases, and 11 bases stayed unmatched. The CDR3 is 15 amino acids. The chain's CDR3 is CASSENRGAREKLFF. As DNA, the CDR3 is TGTGCCAGCAGCGAAAACAGGGGGGCTAGGGAAAAACTGTTTTTT.

The chain couples TRBV10-1 to TRBJ1-1; D not certain. This CDR3 spans 12 amino acids. CDR1 and CDR2 from the germline V gene are WNHNN and SYGVQD (reference sequence). Between the trimmed V and J ends, which lost 4 bases and 7 bases, there was a span of 10 bases. As DNA, the CDR3 is TGCGCCAGCAGTGGTCCAAGCCGTGAAGCTTTCTTT. Translating it yields CASSGPSREAFF.

The rearrangement joins TRBV30 to TRBJ2-4; the D gene is possibly TRBD2 (6 bases). With 2 bases removed from V and 3 bases from J, the gap between germline ends came to 11 bases. This CDR3 contains 14 residues. CDR1 is GTSNPN and CDR2 is SVGIG in the germline V gene (reference sequence). The CDR3 region has the DNA TGTGCCTGGAGTATCCAGGGAGGCAAAAACATTCAGTACTTC. Protein product: CAWSIQGGKNIQYF.